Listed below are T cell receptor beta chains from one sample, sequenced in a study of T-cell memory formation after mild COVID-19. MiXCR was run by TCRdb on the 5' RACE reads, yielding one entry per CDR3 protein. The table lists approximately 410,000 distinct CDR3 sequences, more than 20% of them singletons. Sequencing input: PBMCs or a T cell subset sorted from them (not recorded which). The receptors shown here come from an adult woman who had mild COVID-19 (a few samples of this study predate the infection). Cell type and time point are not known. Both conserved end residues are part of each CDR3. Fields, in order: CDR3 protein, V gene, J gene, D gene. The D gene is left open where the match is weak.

cdr3_aa: CASSESRRAGTEAFF; v_call: TRBV25-1; j_call: TRBJ1-1; d_call: NA
cdr3_aa: CASSFDRGRHTEAFF; v_call: TRBV7-9; j_call: TRBJ1-1; d_call: TRBD1
cdr3_aa: CAWDPRGSSYNEQFF; v_call: TRBV30; j_call: TRBJ2-1; d_call: TRBD1
cdr3_aa: CASSYLRGVTANEKLFF; v_call: TRBV6-5; j_call: TRBJ1-4; d_call: NA
cdr3_aa: CASSVDGLDYNEQFF; v_call: TRBV9; j_call: TRBJ2-1; d_call: NA
cdr3_aa: CASSQGALNYGYTF; v_call: TRBV5-1; j_call: TRBJ1-2; d_call: NA
cdr3_aa: CATSDAGQDFGGYTF; v_call: TRBV24-1; j_call: TRBJ1-2; d_call: TRBD1
cdr3_aa: CASSIPGQGNSYEQYF; v_call: TRBV5-5; j_call: TRBJ2-7; d_call: TRBD1
cdr3_aa: CASSQERGGAGGTGELFF; v_call: TRBV3-1; j_call: TRBJ2-2; d_call: TRBD2
cdr3_aa: CASSLGRGISTEAFF; v_call: TRBV7-9; j_call: TRBJ1-1; d_call: NA
cdr3_aa: CASSLIGTDYNEQFF; v_call: TRBV18; j_call: TRBJ2-1; d_call: TRBD1
cdr3_aa: CASSQDPTGDSGANVLTF; v_call: TRBV4-3; j_call: TRBJ2-6; d_call: TRBD1
cdr3_aa: CASSLELASSYNEQFF; v_call: TRBV5-1; j_call: TRBJ2-1; d_call: NA
cdr3_aa: CSAGDKKLTYEQYF; v_call: TRBV20-1; j_call: TRBJ2-7; d_call: NA
cdr3_aa: CASSLGFETQYF; v_call: TRBV7-9; j_call: TRBJ2-5; d_call: NA
cdr3_aa: CASSQDWLAGEVYEQYF; v_call: TRBV3-1; j_call: TRBJ2-7; d_call: NA
cdr3_aa: CATSKGNIQYF; v_call: TRBV24-1; j_call: TRBJ2-4; d_call: NA
cdr3_aa: CASSLEPGLETQYF; v_call: TRBV11-2; j_call: TRBJ2-5; d_call: NA
cdr3_aa: CASSLGTGEVTGNTIYF; v_call: TRBV7-9; j_call: TRBJ1-3; d_call: TRBD1
cdr3_aa: CASSVEGAAGANVLTF; v_call: TRBV9; j_call: TRBJ2-6; d_call: TRBD1
cdr3_aa: CASSLLVGSGYTF; v_call: TRBV5-1; j_call: TRBJ1-2; d_call: NA
cdr3_aa: CASSPRTSGPTDTQYF; v_call: TRBV3-2; j_call: TRBJ2-3; d_call: NA
cdr3_aa: CASSLWTSGGADEQFF; v_call: TRBV5-1; j_call: TRBJ2-1; d_call: TRBD2
cdr3_aa: CAISKTGDTEAFF; v_call: TRBV10-3; j_call: TRBJ1-1; d_call: TRBD1
cdr3_aa: CASSLAGLAGGPGQFF; v_call: TRBV5-4; j_call: TRBJ2-1; d_call: TRBD2
cdr3_aa: CASSSPPGGRGPDQPQHF; v_call: TRBV12-3/TRBV12-4; j_call: TRBJ1-5; d_call: TRBD1
cdr3_aa: CASSLAASGHLSTDTQYF; v_call: TRBV7-2; j_call: TRBJ2-3; d_call: NA
cdr3_aa: CASSVRTANTEAFF; v_call: TRBV5-1; j_call: TRBJ1-1; d_call: NA
cdr3_aa: CASSLGFGGQYF; v_call: TRBV5-5; j_call: TRBJ2-7; d_call: NA
cdr3_aa: CASSLRQNSGNTIYF; v_call: TRBV5-5; j_call: TRBJ1-3; d_call: NA
cdr3_aa: CASSSGTGDWETQYF; v_call: TRBV5-1; j_call: TRBJ2-5; d_call: NA
cdr3_aa: CATSAPVGGSSYNEQFF; v_call: TRBV24-1; j_call: TRBJ2-1; d_call: NA